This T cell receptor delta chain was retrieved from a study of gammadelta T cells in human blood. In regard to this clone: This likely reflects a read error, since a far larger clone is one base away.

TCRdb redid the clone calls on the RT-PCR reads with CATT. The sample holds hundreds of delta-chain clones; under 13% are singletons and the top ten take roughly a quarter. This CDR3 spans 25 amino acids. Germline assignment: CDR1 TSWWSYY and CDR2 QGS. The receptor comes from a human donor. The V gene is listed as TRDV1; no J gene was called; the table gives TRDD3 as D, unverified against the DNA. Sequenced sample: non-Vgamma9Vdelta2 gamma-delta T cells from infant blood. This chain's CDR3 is CALGDTPPVASYKEADWGNTDNLIF. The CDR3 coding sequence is TGTGCTCTTGGGGACACCCCCCCCGTGGCTTCCTACAAGGAAGCGGACTGGGGGAACACCGATAACCTCATCTTT.